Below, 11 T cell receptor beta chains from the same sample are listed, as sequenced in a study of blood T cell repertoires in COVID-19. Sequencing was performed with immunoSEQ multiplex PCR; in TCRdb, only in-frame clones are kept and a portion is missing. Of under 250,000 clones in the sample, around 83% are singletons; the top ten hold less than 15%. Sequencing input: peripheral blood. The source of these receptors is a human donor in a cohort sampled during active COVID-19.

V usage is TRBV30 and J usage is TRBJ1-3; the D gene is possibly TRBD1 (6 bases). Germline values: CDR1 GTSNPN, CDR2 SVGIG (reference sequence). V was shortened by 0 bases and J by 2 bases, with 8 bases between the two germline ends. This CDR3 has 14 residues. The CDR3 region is CAWSVGGAGNTIYF. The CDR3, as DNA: TGTGCCTGGAGTGTAGGGGGAGCTGGAAACACCATATATTTT.

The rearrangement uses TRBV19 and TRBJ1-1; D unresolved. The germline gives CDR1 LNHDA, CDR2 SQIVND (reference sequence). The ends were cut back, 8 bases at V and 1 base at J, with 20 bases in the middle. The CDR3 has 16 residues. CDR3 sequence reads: CASRLEARGRNTEAFF. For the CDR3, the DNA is TGTGCCAGTCGCCTGGAGGCACGGGGAAGGAACACTGAAGCTTTCTTT.

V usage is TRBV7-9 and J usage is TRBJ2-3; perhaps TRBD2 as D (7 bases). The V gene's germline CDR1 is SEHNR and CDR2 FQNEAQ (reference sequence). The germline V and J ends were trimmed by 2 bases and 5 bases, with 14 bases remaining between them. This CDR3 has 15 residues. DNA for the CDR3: TGTGCCAGCAGCTTAATCGGGGGGCGCAAAGATACGCAGTATTTT. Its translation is CASSLIGGRKDTQYF.

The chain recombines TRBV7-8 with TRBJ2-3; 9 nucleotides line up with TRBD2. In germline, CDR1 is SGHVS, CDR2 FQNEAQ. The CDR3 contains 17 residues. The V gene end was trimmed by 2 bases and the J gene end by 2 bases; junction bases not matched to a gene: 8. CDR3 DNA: TGTGCCAGCAGCTTACCAGGGCTAGCGGGAATCACAGATACGCAGTATTTT. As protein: CASSLPGLAGITDTQYF.

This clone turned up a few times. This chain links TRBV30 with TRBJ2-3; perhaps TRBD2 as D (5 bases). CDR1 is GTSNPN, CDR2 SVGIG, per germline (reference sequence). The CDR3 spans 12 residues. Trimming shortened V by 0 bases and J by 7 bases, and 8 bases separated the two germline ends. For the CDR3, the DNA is TGTGCCTGGAGTGTACTAGGAAATACGCAGTATTTT. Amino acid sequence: CAWSVLGNTQYF.

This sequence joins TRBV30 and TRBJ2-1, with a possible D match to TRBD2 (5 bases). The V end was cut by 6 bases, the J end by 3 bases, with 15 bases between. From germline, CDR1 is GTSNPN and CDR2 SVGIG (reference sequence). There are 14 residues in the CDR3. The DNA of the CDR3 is TGTGCCTGCGCAGGTGATCGGGGCTACAATGAGCAGTTCTTC. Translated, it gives CACAGDRGYNEQFF.

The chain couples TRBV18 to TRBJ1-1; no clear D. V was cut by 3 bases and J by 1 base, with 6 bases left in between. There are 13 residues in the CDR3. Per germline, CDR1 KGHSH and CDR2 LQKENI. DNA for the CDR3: TGTGCCAGCTCACCGTCCAAGAACACTGAAGCTTTCTTT. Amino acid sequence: CASSPSKNTEAFF.

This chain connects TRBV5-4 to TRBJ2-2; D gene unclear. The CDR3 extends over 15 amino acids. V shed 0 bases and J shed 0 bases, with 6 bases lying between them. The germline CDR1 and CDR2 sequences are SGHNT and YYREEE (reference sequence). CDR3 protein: CASSLAQTNTGELFF. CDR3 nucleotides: TGTGCCAGCAGCTTGGCCCAGACGAACACCGGGGAGCTGTTTTTT.

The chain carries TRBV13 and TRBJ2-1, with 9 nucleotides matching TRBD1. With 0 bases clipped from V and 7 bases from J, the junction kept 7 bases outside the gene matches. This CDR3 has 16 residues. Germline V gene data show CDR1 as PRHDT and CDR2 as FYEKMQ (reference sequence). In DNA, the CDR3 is TGTGCCAGCAGCTTAGGGCCGGGACAGGGCTGGAATGAGCAGTTCTTC. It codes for CASSLGPGQGWNEQFF.

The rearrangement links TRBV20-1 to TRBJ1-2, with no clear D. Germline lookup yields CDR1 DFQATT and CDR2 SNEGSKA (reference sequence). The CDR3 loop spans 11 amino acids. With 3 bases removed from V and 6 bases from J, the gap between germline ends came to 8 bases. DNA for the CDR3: TGCAGTGCTAGCCAGGTTAATGGCTACACCTTC. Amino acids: CSASQVNGYTF.

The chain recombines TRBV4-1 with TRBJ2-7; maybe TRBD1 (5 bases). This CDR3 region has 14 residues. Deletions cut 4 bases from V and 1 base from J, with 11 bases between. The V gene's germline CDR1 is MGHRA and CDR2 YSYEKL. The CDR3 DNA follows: TGCGCCAGCAGCCCAGTTGACAGATCCTACGAGCAGTACTTC. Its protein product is CASSPVDRSYEQYF.